This T cell receptor (beta chain) derives from a study of T cells after posttransplantation cyclophosphamide. The table came from immunoSEQ multiplex PCR; TCRdb's copy has only in-frame clones and leaves some out. The sample carries 25,000 to 30,000 clones, 80% to 90% recorded once. Germline values: CDR1 SGHTA, CDR2 FQGNSA. The CDR3 length is 17 residues. The V end lost 5 bases, the J end lost 1 base, and 19 bases lay between the germline ends. This clone was detected once. The origin of this receptor is a man in his fifties or sixties. Sequencing used PBMCs. The rearrangement joins TRBV7-2 to TRBJ2-3, with TRBD1 as a possible D gene (6 bases). The CDR3 DNA is TGTGCCAGCAGCCCACTATTCAGGACAGTGGGCACAGATACGCAGTATTTT. Amino acids: CASSPLFRTVGTDTQYF. The full variable domain, with the rest looked up from reference TRBV7-2 and TRBJ2-3, is GAGVSQSPSNKVTEKGKDVELRCDPISGHTALYWYRQSLGQGLEFLIYFQGNSAPDKSGLPSDRFSAERTGGSVSTLTIQRTQQEDSAVYLCASSPLFRTVGTDTQYFGPGTRLTVL.